This T cell receptor (beta chain) was sequenced in a study of CD8 T cells in Susac syndrome (dated by TCRdb to between 2018 and 2021). About the full investigation: Whether CD8+ T cell activation and differentiation in Susac syndrome was antigen driven was tested using repertoire sequencing.

The paper as a whole reports these results and caveats: The study acknowledged that relatively few individuals were included in the TCR sequencing and HLA analysis.

This clonotype has more than one count but fewer than ten. Its antigen remains undetermined. Base qualities are missing; no much larger clone stands one base away. Peripheral blood CD8+ and CD4+ T cells from healthy donors, Susac syndrome patients and multiple sclerosis patients were profiled using high-throughput TCR beta sequencing. The healthy donors served as controls matched for age and sex. Bulk CD8+ and CD4+ T cells were purified magnetically by negative isolation, whereas CD8+ TEMRA cells were enriched by FACS. Blood was collected in EDTA tubes and processed within 24 hours, with PBMCs isolated through density gradient centrifugation. PBMCs intended for TCR sequencing were frozen in liquid nitrogen and were later thawed in a 37 degrees C water bath. Purity of sorted or isolated CD4+, CD8+ and CD8+ TEMRA cells was at least 90%. RNA was extracted using the RNeasy kit, and about 0.45 to 1 ug of the RNA was reverse transcribed with random hexamers. TCR beta CDR3 regions were amplified with the immunoSEQ multiplex PCR assay covering 54 Vbeta and 13 Jbeta segments. PCR amplification bias was corrected by using a synthetic template baseline for primer optimization and computational correction. In the authors' own workflow: Reads were annotated to V, D and J genes according to IMGT and were analyzed with immunoSEQ Analyzer, with only productive sequences retained. Clonality was calculated as one minus the Shannon entropy normalized by log2 of the number of productive unique sequences. For each patient and control, public and private clones were evaluated among the 100 most prevalent clones. Clones were defined as Susac-specific if absent from the healthy and MS cohorts, from under 1,200 published viral clones and from other ImmuneACCESS disease sequences. The public reads were reprocessed in TCRdb via fastp at Q25 and MiXCR, keeping in-frame beta chains. Rows are combined by CDR3 protein, so each entry shows the most common genes and DNA. It is TCRdb's table, rather than the study itself, that gives the V and J calls and clone size. The sample table records fewer than 200,000 distinct CDR3 sequences; about 94% of these occur just once. The ten largest make up about 0.1% of the sample.

The receptor was derived from a human donor in good health. The material sequenced was CD4+ T cells from PBMCs.

The DNA is TGCAGCGTTGGCCAGCTGAACACTGAAGCTTTCTTT. Its protein is CSVGQLNTEAFF. The chain couples TRBV29-1 to TRBJ1-1, with an unclear D gene assignment. Relative to germline, V is 4 bases shorter and J is 0 bases shorter, with 6 bases between their ends. CDR1 and CDR2, per the germline V gene, are SQVTM and ANQGSEA. The CDR3 has 12 amino acids, counting the end cysteine and phenylalanine. Of all the DNA, just the CDR3 is kept, 36 bases in frame from base 1.